The T cell receptor beta chain under discussion was sequenced for a study of CD8+ T cells in alopecia areata. The CDR3 spans 12 residues. CDR1 and CDR2 from the germline V gene are GTSNPN and SVGIG (reference sequence). The V end was cut by 2 bases, the J end by 4 bases, with 8 bases between. The sequencing template was cDNA reverse transcribed from extracted RNA. Here immunoSEQ multiplex PCR was the method, and the copy in TCRdb shows in-frame clones only, minus some. This table holds about 190,000 clones, roughly 60% found once. On this clone itself: At the DNA level, this CDR3 is encoded by other sequences in the same sample as well.

Regarding treatment: oral pan-JAK inhibitor, 5-10 mg twice daily. Source: CD4+ T cells sorted from blood, taken between weeks 47 and 50, from a patient treated with tofacitinib. This clonotype was sampled from a human donor with alopecia areata. The V gene is TRBV30, the J gene TRBJ1-1; D unclear. The CDR3: CAWSSRATEAFF. DNA for the CDR3: TGTGCCTGGAGTTCTCGGGCCACTGAAGCTTTCTTT. The full variable domain, completed using reference TRBV30 and TRBJ1-1, is SQTIHQWPATLVQPVGSPLSLECTVEGTSNPNLYWYRQAAGRGLQLLFYSVGIGQISSEVPQNLSASRPQDRQFILSSKKLLLSDSGFYLCAWSSRATEAFFGQGTRLTVV.